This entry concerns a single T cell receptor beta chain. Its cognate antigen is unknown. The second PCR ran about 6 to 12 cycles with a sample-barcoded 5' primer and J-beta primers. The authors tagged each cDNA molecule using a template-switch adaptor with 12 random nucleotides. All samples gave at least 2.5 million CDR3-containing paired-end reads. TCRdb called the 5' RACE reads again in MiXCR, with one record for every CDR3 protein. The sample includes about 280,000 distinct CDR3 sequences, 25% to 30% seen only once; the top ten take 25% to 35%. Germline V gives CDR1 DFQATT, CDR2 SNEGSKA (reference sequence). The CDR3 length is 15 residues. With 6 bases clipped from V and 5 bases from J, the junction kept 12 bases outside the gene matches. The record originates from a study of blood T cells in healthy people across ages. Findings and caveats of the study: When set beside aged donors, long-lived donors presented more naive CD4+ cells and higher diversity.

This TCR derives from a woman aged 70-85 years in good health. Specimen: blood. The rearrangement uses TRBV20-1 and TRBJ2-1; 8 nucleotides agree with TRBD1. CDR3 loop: CSAETGTGKNNEQFF. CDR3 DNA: TGCAGTGCCGAGACCGGGACAGGAAAGAACAATGAGCAGTTCTTC.